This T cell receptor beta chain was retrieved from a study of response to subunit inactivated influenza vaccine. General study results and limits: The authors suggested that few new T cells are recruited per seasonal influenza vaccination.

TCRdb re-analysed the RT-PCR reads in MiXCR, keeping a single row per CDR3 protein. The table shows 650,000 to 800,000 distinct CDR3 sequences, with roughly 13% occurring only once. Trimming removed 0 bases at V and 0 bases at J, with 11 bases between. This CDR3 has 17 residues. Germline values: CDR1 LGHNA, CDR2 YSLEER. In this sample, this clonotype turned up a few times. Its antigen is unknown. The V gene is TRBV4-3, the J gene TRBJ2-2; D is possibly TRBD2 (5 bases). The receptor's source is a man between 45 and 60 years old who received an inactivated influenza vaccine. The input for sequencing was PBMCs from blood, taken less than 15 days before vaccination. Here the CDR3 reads CASSQDGGMPNTGELFF. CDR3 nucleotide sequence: TGCGCCAGCAGCCAAGATGGAGGTATGCCGAACACCGGGGAGCTGTTTTTT.